This TCR beta chain comes out of a study of response to subunit inactivated influenza vaccine. Study conclusions and caveats: The authors put forward the suggestion that each seasonal influenza vaccination may bring in only a limited number of new T cells.

To note about this clonotype: The target antigen is unknown.

V lost 2 bases and J lost 7; bases outside the gene matches: 10. Germline CDR1 and CDR2: SGHVS and FQNEAQ. This CDR3 contains 16 residues. TCRdb re-called the RT-PCR reads with MiXCR, one entry per CDR3 protein. This table has approximately 500,000 distinct CDR3 sequences, roughly 13% appearing once. The J gene is TRBJ2-1, the V gene TRBV7-8, with TRBD2 matching over 8 bases. The receptor was derived from a man over 45 who received an inactivated influenza vaccine. Specimen: PBMCs from blood, collected roughly 6 weeks after vaccination. The CDR3 reads CASSLMAGGVGNEQFF. CDR3 bases: TGTGCCAGCAGCTTAATGGCGGGGGGCGTTGGGAATGAGCAGTTCTTC.